The text below deals with one TCR beta chain. This sample is drawn from a study of Graves' ophthalmopathy and Graves' hyperthyroidism. RNA transcripts were the template, and TCR beta CDR3 regions were amplified from them. The first round was an RT-PCR with HTBI primers, and the second round was a multiplex PCR. Using its own MiXCR run on the multiplex PCR reads, TCRdb lists one record per CDR3 protein. The sample contains about 480,000 distinct CDR3 sequences, roughly an eighth of which appear only once. The germline gives CDR1 SGHAT, CDR2 FQNNGV. V was shortened by 5 bases and J by 1 base, with 18 bases between the two germline ends. The CDR3 has 16 residues.

The sequencing sample was made of blood. The receptor was isolated from a woman younger than 45 with Graves' ophthalmopathy. The chain joins TRBV11-2 to TRBJ2-7, with a tentative D call TRBD2 (6 bases). The CDR3 region has the DNA TGTGCCAGCAGCCCTGACGCTAGCGCCTCTTCCTACGAGCAGTACTTC. Its translation is CASSPDASASSYEQYF.